This T cell receptor (beta chain) was documented in a study of PD-1 blockade in classical Hodgkin lymphoma. Notes on this clone: Its antigen is still unknown.

Study results and caveats: What drove the repertoire differences, possibly disease activity or prior therapy, has not been defined. Baseline diversity resembling that of newly diagnosed patients was seen in complete responders. After ASCT, patients who started nivolumab under 1 year later were excluded.

Losses at the gene ends were 1 base for V and 4 bases for J; bases not matched to a gene: 5. The CDR3 consists of 16 residues. Germline CDR1 is SGHVS and CDR2 is FNYEAQ. Repertoires were generated with immunoSEQ multiplex PCR, while TCRdb's copy carries only in-frame clones and drops some. Counted here are 25,000 to 35,000 clones, approximately 90% occurring once; the ten biggest clones make up roughly 0.44%. Described time point: cycle 4 day 1 (C4D1), after more than 5 weeks of nivolumab. Relapse after autologous stem cell transplantation occurred in every patient, and brentuximab vedotin exposure varied. Thawed PBMCs were the source of CD4+ T cells, purified by magnetic negative selection.

This receptor was obtained from a human donor with classical Hodgkin lymphoma. This chain links TRBV7-6 with TRBJ2-1; TRBD2 matches at 9 bases. Sequencing was performed on CD4+ T cells from blood, taken before the fourth cycle of nivolumab. CDR3 amino acids: CASSLGASGDYNEQFF. CDR3 nucleotides: TGTGCCAGCAGCTTAGGGGCTAGCGGGGATTACAATGAGCAGTTCTTC.